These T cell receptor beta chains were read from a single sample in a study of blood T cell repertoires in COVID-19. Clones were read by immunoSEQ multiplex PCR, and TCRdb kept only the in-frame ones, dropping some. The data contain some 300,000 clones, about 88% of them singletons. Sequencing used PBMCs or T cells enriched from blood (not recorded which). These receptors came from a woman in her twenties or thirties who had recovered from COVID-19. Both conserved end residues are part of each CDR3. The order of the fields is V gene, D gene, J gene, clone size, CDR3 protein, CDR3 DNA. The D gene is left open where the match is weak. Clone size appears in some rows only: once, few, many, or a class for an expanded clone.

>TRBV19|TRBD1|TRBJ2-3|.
CASTRTPGTGNTDTQYF
TGTGCCAGTACCAGAACTCCGGGGACAGGGAACACAGATACGCAGTATTTT
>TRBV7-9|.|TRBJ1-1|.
CASSPSVNTEAFF
TGTGCCAGCAGCCCTTCAGTGAACACTGAAGCTTTCTTT
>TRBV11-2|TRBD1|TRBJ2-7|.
CASSRREGTVSSYEQYF
TGTGCCAGCAGCCGTAGGGAAGGGACAGTATCCTCCTACGAGCAGTACTTC
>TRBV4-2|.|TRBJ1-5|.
CASSLGTNQPQHF
TGTGCCAGCAGCCTTGGCACCAATCAGCCCCAGCATTTT
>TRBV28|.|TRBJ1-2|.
CASTDSRNKGYTF
TGTGCCAGCACCGACTCCCGGAACAAGGGCTACACCTTC
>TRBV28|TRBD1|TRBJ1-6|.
CASTFEGANSPLHF
TGTGCCAGCACCTTCGAGGGGGCTAATTCACCCCTCCACTTT
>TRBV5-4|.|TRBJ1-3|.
CASSSQSSGNTIYF
TGTGCCAGCAGCTCACAGAGCTCTGGAAACACCATATATTTT
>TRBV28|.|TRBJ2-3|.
CASSLPGGEYTDTQYF
TGTGCCAGCAGTTTGCCCGGGGGAGAGTACACAGATACGCAGTATTTT
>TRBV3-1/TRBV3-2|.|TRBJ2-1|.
CASSPLKLVSGQFF
TGTGCCAGCAGCCCATTGAAGCTAGTCTCGGGTCAGTTCTTC
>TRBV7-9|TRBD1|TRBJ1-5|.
CASSLGQGYSNQPQHF
TGTGCCAGCAGCTTAGGACAGGGTTATAGCAATCAGCCCCAGCATTTT
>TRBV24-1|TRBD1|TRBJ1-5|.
CATSGQGYQPQHF
TGTGCCACCAGTGGACAGGGTTATCAGCCCCAGCATTTT
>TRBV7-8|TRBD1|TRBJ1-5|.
CASSERYRDRGHRGNQPQHF
TGTGCCAGCAGCGAACGATACCGGGACAGGGGGCATCGGGGCAATCAGCCCCAGCATTTT
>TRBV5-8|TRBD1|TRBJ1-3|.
CASSTLTGLANTIYF
TGTGCCAGCAGCACCTTGACAGGGTTGGCAAACACCATATATTTT
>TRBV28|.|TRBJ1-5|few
CASTPGSNQPQHF
TGTGCCAGCACCCCAGGGAGCAATCAGCCCCAGCATTTT
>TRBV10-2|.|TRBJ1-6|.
CASSEFSEAPLHF
TGCGCCAGCAGTGAGTTCTCCGAGGCACCCCTCCACTTT
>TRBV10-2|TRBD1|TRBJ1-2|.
CASSGTGGGPRGGYTF
TGCGCCAGCAGTGGGACAGGGGGCGGCCCCAGAGGTGGCTACACCTTC
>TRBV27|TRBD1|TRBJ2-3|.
CASTTRVPGQGGDTQYF
TGTGCCAGCACCACCCGGGTCCCGGGACAGGGGGGGGATACGCAGTATTTT
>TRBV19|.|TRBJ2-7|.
CASSTDSRRQYF
TGTGCCAGTAGTACAGATAGCCGGAGGCAGTACTTC